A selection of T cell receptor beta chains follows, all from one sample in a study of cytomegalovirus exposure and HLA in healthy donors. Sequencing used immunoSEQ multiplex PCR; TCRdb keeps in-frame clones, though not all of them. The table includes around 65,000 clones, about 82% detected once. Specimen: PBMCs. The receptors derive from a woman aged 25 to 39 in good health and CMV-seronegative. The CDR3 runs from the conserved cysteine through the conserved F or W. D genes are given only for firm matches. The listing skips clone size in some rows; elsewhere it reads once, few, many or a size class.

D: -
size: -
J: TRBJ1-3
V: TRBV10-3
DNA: TGTGCCATCAGTGAGTCACCCGGGGGATCTGGAAACACCATATATTTT
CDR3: CAISESPGGSGNTIYF

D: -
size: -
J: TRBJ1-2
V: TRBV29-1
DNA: TGCAGCGTTGAAGCCTACGGGAGCCAACTTTCTATCTATGGCTACACCTTC
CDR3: CSVEAYGSQLSIYGYTF

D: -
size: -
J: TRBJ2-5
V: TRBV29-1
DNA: TGCAGCGTTGAGGGTGGAAACAGTCGGGGGACCCAGTACTTC
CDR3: CSVEGGNSRGTQYF

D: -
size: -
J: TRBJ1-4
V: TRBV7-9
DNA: TGTGCCAGCAGCTTTCCCGGGGAGAGTGAAAAACTGTTTTTT
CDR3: CASSFPGESEKLFF

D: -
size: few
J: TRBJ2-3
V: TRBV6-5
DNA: TGTGCCAGCAGCCGTAAAGCGGGCACAGATACGCAGTATTTT
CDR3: CASSRKAGTDTQYF

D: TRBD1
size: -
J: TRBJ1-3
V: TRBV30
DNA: TGTGCCTGGAGTTTTGGGGACAGGGTGTTGTCTGGAAACACCATATATTTT
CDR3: CAWSFGDRVLSGNTIYF

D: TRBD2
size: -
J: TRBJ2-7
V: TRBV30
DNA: TGTGCATCGACTAGCGGGATATACGAGCAGTACTTC
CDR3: CASTSGIYEQYF

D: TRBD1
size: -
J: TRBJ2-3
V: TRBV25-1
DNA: TGTGCCAGCAGTGAGGACAGGCACACAGATACGCAGTATTTT
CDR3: CASSEDRHTDTQYF

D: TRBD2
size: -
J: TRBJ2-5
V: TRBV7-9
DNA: TGTGCCAGCAGCTTAGGGAGCGGGATATGGGAGACCCAGTACTTC
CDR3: CASSLGSGIWETQYF

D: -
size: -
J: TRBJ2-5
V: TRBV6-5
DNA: TGTGCCAGCAGTTACGGACAGTTCCAATCGGAGACCCAGTACTTC
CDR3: CASSYGQFQSETQYF

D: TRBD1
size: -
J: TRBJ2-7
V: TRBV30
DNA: TGTGCCTGGAGTGTGTTGACAGGGGGCTGGTACGAGCAGTACTTC
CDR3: CAWSVLTGGWYEQYF

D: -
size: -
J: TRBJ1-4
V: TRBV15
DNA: TGTGCCACCAGCAGAGACGAGGGTGGGAAAAAACTGTTTTTT
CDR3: CATSRDEGGKKLFF

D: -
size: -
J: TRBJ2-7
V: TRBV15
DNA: TGTGCCACCAGCAGAGATCCCAGAAACGAGCAGTACTTC
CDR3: CATSRDPRNEQYF

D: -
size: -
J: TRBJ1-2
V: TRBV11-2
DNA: TGTGCCAGCAGCTTAGGCGGTGGCAGAACTAGCTATGGCTACACCTTC
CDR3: CASSLGGGRTSYGYTF

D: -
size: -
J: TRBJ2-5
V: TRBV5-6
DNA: TGTGCCAGCAGCTTGTGGAGAGAGACCCAGTACTTC
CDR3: CASSLWRETQYF

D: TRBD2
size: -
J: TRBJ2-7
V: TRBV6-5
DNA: TGTGCCAGCAGTTCTCTAGCGGGGGGGAGGTACGAGCAGTACTTC
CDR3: CASSSLAGGRYEQYF

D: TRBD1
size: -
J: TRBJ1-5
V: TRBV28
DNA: TGTGCCAGCAGTTTCAGAGACAGGGGTCAGCCCCAGCATTTT
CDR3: CASSFRDRGQPQHF

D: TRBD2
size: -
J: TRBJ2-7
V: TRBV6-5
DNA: TGTGCCAGCAGTTACTCCGGGGGGTCCTACGAGCAGTACTTC
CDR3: CASSYSGGSYEQYF

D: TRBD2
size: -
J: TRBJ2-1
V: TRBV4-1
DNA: TGCGCCAGCAGCCAAGTCACCGGGACTAGCGCCTACAATGAGCAGTTCTTC
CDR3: CASSQVTGTSAYNEQFF

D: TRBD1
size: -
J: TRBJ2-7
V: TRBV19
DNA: TGTGCCAGTAGTAGTAGGGGCGGGACAGGGAATGCTTCGCGGCACGAGCAGTACTTC
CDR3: CASSSRGGTGNASRHEQYF

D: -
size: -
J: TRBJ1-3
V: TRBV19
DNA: TGTGCCAGTATCGCTGGAAACACCATATATTTT
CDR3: CASIAGNTIYF

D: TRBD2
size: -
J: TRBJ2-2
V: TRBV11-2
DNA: TGTGCCAGCAGCCGTTATAGCGGGGGGACCGGGGAGCTGTTTTTT
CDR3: CASSRYSGGTGELFF

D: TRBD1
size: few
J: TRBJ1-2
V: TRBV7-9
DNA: TGTGCCAGCAGCTTCCTTCGGGACAGCCTTTATGGCTACACCTTC
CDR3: CASSFLRDSLYGYTF

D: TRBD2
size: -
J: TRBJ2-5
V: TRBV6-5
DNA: TGTGCCAGCAGCAAACTAGCGGGAGCGGGAGAGACCCAGTACTTC
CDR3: CASSKLAGAGETQYF

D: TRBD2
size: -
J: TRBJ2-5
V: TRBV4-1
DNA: TGCGCCAGCACCGGGAGGGAGGGGGAGACCCAGTACTTC
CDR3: CASTGREGETQYF

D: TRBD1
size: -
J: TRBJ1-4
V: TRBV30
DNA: TGTGCCTGCTCTCACCAGGGGGCTCCTAATGAAAAACTGTTTTTT
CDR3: CACSHQGAPNEKLFF

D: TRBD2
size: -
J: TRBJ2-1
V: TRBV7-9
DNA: TGTGCCAGCAGCAGTTCTGGGACTATCCTCGAGCAGTTCTTC
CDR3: CASSSSGTILEQFF

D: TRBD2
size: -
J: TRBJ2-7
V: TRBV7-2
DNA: TGTGCCAGCAGGCCCAGCGGGGGAAGCTCCTACGAGCAGTACTTC
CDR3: CASRPSGGSSYEQYF